The sequence of this T cell receptor (beta chain) was determined in a study of PD-L1 blockade in urothelial cancer. Here immunoSEQ multiplex PCR was the method, and the copy in TCRdb shows in-frame clones only, minus some. Altogether around 100,000 clones are present, roughly 91% being singletons, with the ten largest covering about 2%. The germline V gene has CDR1 WSHSY and CDR2 SAAADI. The CDR3 contains 14 residues. V lost 6 bases and J 4 bases, leaving 14 bases between the germline ends. Time point in this sample: pretreatment peripheral blood. The TCR comes from a man aged 55 to 70 with urothelial cancer. The chain combines TRBV10-2 with TRBJ2-3, with a tentative D call TRBD2 (6 bases). The sample here was PBMCs, taken around atezolizumab (anti-PD-L1) treatment. As DNA, the CDR3 is TGCGCCAGCAGGGAGACTAGTCCGGCAGATACGCAGTATTTT. Amino acid sequence: CASRETSPADTQYF.